This is a list of T cell receptor beta chains from one sample in a study of PD-1 blockade in classical Hodgkin lymphoma. The method was immunoSEQ multiplex PCR; TCRdb's version includes in-frame clones alone and lacks a portion of them. The sample records some 84,000 clones, around 90% being singletons. The sequencing used peripheral blood mononuclear cells (PBMCs), collected before the second cycle of nivolumab. These receptors were obtained from a human donor with classical Hodgkin lymphoma. CDR3s include the opening cysteine and the closing phenylalanine or tryptophan. Each record gives: V gene, CDR3 length, J gene, CDR3 protein.

v_gene: TRBV20-1
len: 11
j_gene: TRBJ1-2
CDR3aa: CSAKSTYGYTF

v_gene: TRBV9
len: 15
j_gene: TRBJ1-2
CDR3aa: CASSPSGGLRNGYTF

v_gene: TRBV6-6
len: 14
j_gene: TRBJ2-1
CDR3aa: CASTRDSSYNEQFF

v_gene: TRBV9
len: 10
j_gene: TRBJ1-2
CDR3aa: CASSVGDGGF

v_gene: TRBV29-1
len: 13
j_gene: TRBJ1-2
CDR3aa: CSVTGQGDYGYTF

v_gene: TRBV18
len: 18
j_gene: TRBJ1-2
CDR3aa: CASSYNTGQAFSLEGYTF

v_gene: TRBV29-1
len: 13
j_gene: TRBJ2-7
CDR3aa: CSGRDGSSYEQYF

v_gene: TRBV27
len: 15
j_gene: TRBJ2-7
CDR3aa: CASSRQTVRSYEQYF

v_gene: TRBV11-3
len: 15
j_gene: TRBJ2-7
CDR3aa: CASSLWGDGTYEQYF

v_gene: TRBV28
len: 15
j_gene: TRBJ1-5
CDR3aa: CASNPRQGSNQPQHF

v_gene: TRBV10-3
len: 11
j_gene: TRBJ2-2
CDR3aa: CAIGGTGELFF

v_gene: TRBV27
len: 12
j_gene: TRBJ2-2
CDR3aa: CASSRGGGELFF

v_gene: TRBV10-3
len: 11
j_gene: TRBJ1-2
CDR3aa: CAIGRADGYTF

v_gene: TRBV19
len: 17
j_gene: TRBJ1-5
CDR3aa: CASSISRWAGDNQPQHF

v_gene: TRBV11-3
len: 15
j_gene: TRBJ2-7
CDR3aa: CASSPGPHQPLEQYF

v_gene: TRBV6-1
len: 15
j_gene: TRBJ2-2
CDR3aa: CASSLPPGNTGELFF

v_gene: TRBV5-1
len: 13
j_gene: TRBJ2-3
CDR3aa: CASSLSGEDTQYF

v_gene: TRBV5-1
len: 15
j_gene: TRBJ2-3
CDR3aa: CASSLPAGSTDTQYF

v_gene: TRBV10-2
len: 13
j_gene: TRBJ1-2
CDR3aa: CASSESDDYGYTF

v_gene: TRBV5-8
len: 17
j_gene: TRBJ1-4
CDR3aa: CASSGSSGPRGKEKLFF

v_gene: TRBV9
len: 17
j_gene: TRBJ2-3
CDR3aa: CASSVKRLAGGGDTQYF

v_gene: TRBV27
len: 16
j_gene: TRBJ2-1
CDR3aa: CATYPVGLAGNNEQFF

v_gene: TRBV2
len: 12
j_gene: TRBJ2-7
CDR3aa: CASRDTYYEQYF

v_gene: TRBV6-5
len: 16
j_gene: TRBJ1-2
CDR3aa: CASSYSRQGRGYGYTF

v_gene: TRBV27
len: 14
j_gene: TRBJ2-7
CDR3aa: CASSRPSGLYEQYF

v_gene: TRBV7-9
len: 13
j_gene: TRBJ2-7
CDR3aa: CASSRTGGYEQYF

v_gene: TRBV6-6
len: 16
j_gene: TRBJ1-1
CDR3aa: CASSSPWRRLNTEAFF

v_gene: TRBV28
len: 14
j_gene: TRBJ2-7
CDR3aa: CASSRRDRAYEQYF

v_gene: TRBV10-2
len: 16
j_gene: TRBJ2-3
CDR3aa: CASSLAAPGGTDTQYF

v_gene: TRBV5-1
len: 11
j_gene: TRBJ2-1
CDR3aa: CASSDGGEQFF

v_gene: TRBV5-6
len: 15
j_gene: TRBJ2-5
CDR3aa: CASSFGRGLQETQYF

v_gene: TRBV28
len: 15
j_gene: TRBJ2-7
CDR3aa: CASSHSARFLHEQYF

v_gene: TRBV5-1
len: 16
j_gene: TRBJ2-7
CDR3aa: CASSVGTSGAPYEQYF

v_gene: TRBV6-1
len: 16
j_gene: TRBJ1-4
CDR3aa: CASSEHRGVMSEKLFF

v_gene: TRBV4-2
len: 20
j_gene: TRBJ2-2
CDR3aa: CASSRRQGGRSGSGSGELFF

v_gene: TRBV9
len: 15
j_gene: TRBJ1-2
CDR3aa: CASSVDDGDNYGYTF

v_gene: TRBV4-1
len: 17
j_gene: TRBJ2-2
CDR3aa: CASSPYPEGRDTGELFF

v_gene: TRBV20-1
len: 11
j_gene: TRBJ2-3
CDR3aa: CSARSTDTQYF

v_gene: TRBV18
len: 14
j_gene: TRBJ2-7
CDR3aa: CASSPREGIYEQYF

v_gene: TRBV9
len: 14
j_gene: TRBJ2-1
CDR3aa: CASSVDGGPNEQFF

v_gene: TRBV4-1
len: 17
j_gene: TRBJ2-7
CDR3aa: CASSQGPGTSQIYEQYF

v_gene: TRBV30
len: 11
j_gene: TRBJ1-4
CDR3aa: CAWGGGEKLFF

v_gene: TRBV19
len: 16
j_gene: TRBJ2-7
CDR3aa: CASSIEGTGLPYEQYF

v_gene: TRBV27
len: 12
j_gene: TRBJ2-7
CDR3aa: CASSFGAGEQYF

v_gene: TRBV5-1
len: 16
j_gene: TRBJ2-5
CDR3aa: CASSLGGPIQQETQYF

v_gene: TRBV30
len: 15
j_gene: TRBJ2-7
CDR3aa: CAWSPMQGRMIEQYF

v_gene: TRBV28
len: 14
j_gene: TRBJ2-7
CDR3aa: CASSFTGGGYEQYF